These 27 T cell receptor beta chains share one sample of origin, sequenced in a study of response to subunit inactivated influenza vaccine (dated by TCRdb to 2017 to 2018). Receptor libraries were prepared by RT-PCR. Sequencing took place on an Illumina HiSeq 2500. Using fastp at Q25 and MiXCR, TCRdb reprocessed the public reads and kept productive beta chains. Identical CDR3 protein sequences are pooled into one entry, listed with their most common genes and DNA. The sample records roughly 710,000 distinct CDR3 sequences, 14% of which are singletons. 7.6% of the sample is in the top ten clones. Source: PBMCs from blood, taken 14 to 15 days before vaccination. These receptor sequences come from a man aged 45-60 years who received an inactivated influenza vaccine. Donor details come from another sample of the same person, matched by shared clones.

This clonotype has only a few counts. V gene TRBV11-1 combines with J gene TRBJ2-3; D is unresolved. Trimming stripped 5 bases from V and 2 bases from J, with 14 bases between. This CDR3 region has 15 residues. The germline V gene has CDR1 SGHAT and CDR2 FQDESV (reference sequence). CDR3 sequence (DNA): TGTGCCAGCAGCCCGGACCCCGCCTTCACAGATACGCAGTATTTT. It is translated as CASSPDPAFTDTQYF.

The table lists this clonotype with a few counts. J is TRBJ2-7 and V is TRBV20-1; the D is unclear. CDR1 and CDR2 (germline): DFQATT, SNEGSKA (reference sequence). This CDR3 region has 13 residues. Between the trimmed V and J ends, which lost 3 bases and 5 bases, there was a span of 14 bases. The CDR3 DNA is TGCAGTGCTAGTCTAGGTTCGCCTAACGAGCAGTACTTC. This codes for CSASLGSPNEQYF.

This clonotype showed up just a few times. The chain joins TRBV7-9 to TRBJ2-5; D not certain. Germline V gives CDR1 SEHNR, CDR2 FQNEAQ (reference sequence). This CDR3 has 13 residues. V lost 1 base and J 5 bases, leaving 8 bases between the germline ends. This chain's CDR3 is CASSLGAMETQYF. The CDR3 DNA is TGTGCCAGCAGCTTAGGGGCCATGGAGACCCAGTACTTC.

The rearrangement links TRBV11-2 to TRBJ2-1; a possible D gene is TRBD2 (5 bases). Trimming left V 2 bases short and J 6 bases short, with 8 bases between. In germline, CDR1 is SGHAT, CDR2 FQNNGV. The CDR3 covers 13 residues. In nucleotides, the CDR3 is TGTGCCAGCAGCTTAATGCTAGCCAATGAGCAGTTCTTC. It codes for CASSLMLANEQFF.

This clonotype was counted at least ten times. The rearrangement links TRBV5-6 to TRBJ2-7, with 7 bases lining up with TRBD1. The CDR3 covers 14 residues. Per germline, CDR1 SGHDT and CDR2 YYEEEE. Trimming at V came to 4 bases and at J to 4 bases, leaving 8 bases not matched to a gene. CDR3 amino acids: CASSPGQRPYEQYF. In DNA, the CDR3 is TGTGCCAGCAGCCCGGGACAGAGACCGTACGAGCAGTACTTC.

In its sample, this clonotype was seen a few times. The chain has TRBV11-2 and TRBJ1-2; the match to TRBD1 covers 7 bases. Germline CDR1 SGHAT, CDR2 FQNNGV. The CDR3 length is 18 residues. With 5 bases clipped from V and 3 bases from J, the junction kept 18 bases outside the gene matches. The CDR3 DNA sequence: TGTGCCAGCAGCCCCAGTGTTGGACAGGCGCACAACTACTATGGCTACACCTTC. This codes for CASSPSVGQAHNYYGYTF.

This clonotype was seen at least ten times. The V gene is TRBV27, the J gene TRBJ1-2; the D is unclear. Trimming left V 2 bases short and J 4 bases short, with 8 bases between. The CDR3 is 13 residues long. The germline V gene encodes CDR1 MNHEY and CDR2 SMNVEV (reference sequence). CDR3 nucleotide sequence: TGTGCCAGCAGTTTAGGGCGGTCCTATGGCTACACCTTC. As protein: CASSLGRSYGYTF.

This clonotype was seen just once. One end of the junction is discordant with germline, which a read error may explain. This chain links TRBV5-1 with TRBJ2-1; D not resolved. The CDR3 has 14 residues. The germline CDR1 and CDR2 sequences are SGHRS and YFSETQ. DNA for the CDR3: TGCGACAGCAGCCCTAGTCAGGCCTACAATGAGCAGTTCTTC. Its translation is CDSSPSQAYNEQFF.

For this clonotype: This may be a read error, as it is one base from a much larger clone. The J gene is TRBJ2-2, the V gene TRBV5-1; perhaps TRBD2 as D (5 bases). The germline CDR1 and CDR2 sequences are SGHRS and YFSETQ. This CDR3 contains 15 residues. CDR3 sequence (DNA): TGCGCCTGCAGCTTTGGACTGATGAACACCGGGGAGCTGTTTTTT. Protein sequence: CACSFGLMNTGELFF.

The chain has TRBV4-2 and TRBJ1-1; D not certain. CDR1 and CDR2 (germline): LGHNA, YNFKEQ. The CDR3 is 12 amino acids. Trimming pared 1 base from V and 8 bases from J, leaving 8 bases between. CDR3 bases: TGTGCCAGCAGCCAAGTGGGGAGGGAAGCTTTCTTT. Translated, it gives CASSQVGREAFF.

This clonotype was found a few times. This chain joins TRBV20-1 and TRBJ2-3; 11 positions match TRBD2. Germline V gives CDR1 DFQATT, CDR2 SNEGSKA (reference sequence). Losses at the gene ends were 4 bases for V and 3 bases for J; bases not matched to a gene: 9. The CDR3 runs to 16 residues. The CDR3 bases are TGCAGTGCTAAAAATAGCGGGAGGGCCTGGACAGATACGCAGTATTTT. Its translation: CSAKNSGRAWTDTQYF.

This clonotype appeared a few times. The chain recombines TRBV5-1 with TRBJ2-2; TRBD1 matches 7 bases. Germline-derived CDR1 and CDR2 are SGHRS and YFSETQ. CDR3 size: 15 residues. Losses at the gene ends were 4 bases for V and 2 bases for J; bases not matched to a gene: 5. The CDR3 here is CASSRRQGNTGELFF. For the CDR3, the DNA is TGCGCCAGCAGCCGCCGACAGGGAAACACCGGGGAGCTGTTTTTT.

The chain is built from TRBV19 and TRBJ2-7; D uncertain. The CDR3 spans 17 residues. The germline CDR1 and CDR2 sequences are LNHDA and SQIVND (reference sequence). Trimming took off 3 bases at V and 0 bases at J, with 18 bases between the two ends. CDR3 coding DNA: TGTGCCAGTAGTATGCGTCCGGAAAGGGTGAGCTCCTACGAGCAGTACTTC. Its translation: CASSMRPERVSSYEQYF.

This chain joins TRBV10-3 and TRBJ2-3; D gene ambiguous. The CDR3 length is 16 residues. Germline lookup yields CDR1 ENHRY and CDR2 SYGVKD. V was shortened by 4 bases and J by 2 bases, with 16 bases between the two germline ends. The CDR3 is CAISALARGNTDTQYF. The DNA of the CDR3 is TGTGCCATCAGTGCCCTGGCCAGAGGAAACACAGATACGCAGTATTTT.

This chain links TRBV27 with TRBJ2-3, with a possible D match to TRBD2 (6 bases). The V gene's germline CDR1 is MNHEY and CDR2 SMNVEV (reference sequence). The V and J ends lost 3 bases and 2 bases respectively, with 12 bases between them. This CDR3 region has 15 residues. The CDR3 spells CASSFLGLLTDTQYF. The CDR3 coding sequence is TGTGCCAGCAGTTTCCTAGGACTACTCACAGATACGCAGTATTTT.

The chain employs TRBV7-8 and TRBJ2-5; D is possibly TRBD2 (5 bases). CDR3 length: 16 residues. Germline values: CDR1 SGHVS, CDR2 FQNEAQ. Deletions cut 1 base from V and 2 bases from J, with 14 bases between. CDR3 sequence reads: CASSLDNMRAQETQYF. The CDR3 DNA reads as TGTGCCAGCAGCTTAGATAATATGAGGGCGCAAGAGACCCAGTACTTC.

This clonotype was observed a few times. The rearrangement uses TRBV30 and TRBJ2-3; TRBD2 matches 8 bases. After removal of 5 bases from V and 2 bases from J, the junction contained 6 bases not matched to a gene. The CDR3 runs to 14 residues. The germline CDR1 and CDR2 sequences are GTSNPN and SVGIG (reference sequence). CDR3: CAWDSGGTTDTQYF. CDR3 in DNA: TGTGCCTGGGACTCGGGGGGGACCACAGATACGCAGTATTTT.

The chain is built from TRBV20-1 and TRBJ2-3; D possibly corresponds to TRBD2 (6 bases). The CDR3 loop spans 14 amino acids. CDR1 DFQATT and CDR2 SNEGSKA come from the germline V gene (reference sequence). The CDR3 DNA follows: TGCAGGGGGATGGCGGGGTTGGGCACAGATACGCAGTATTTT. It yields the protein CRGMAGLGTDTQYF.

Many counts were recorded for this clonotype. This chain joins TRBV20-1 and TRBJ2-7; no reliable D call. CDR3 length: 14 residues. V gave up 7 bases and J gave up 3 bases, with 19 bases separating them. Germline V gene lookup returns CDR1 DFQATT and CDR2 SNEGSKA (reference sequence). Here the CDR3 DNA reads TGCAGTGATCTTGAACTCTATCCCCTCTACGAGCAGTACTTC. This translates into CSDLELYPLYEQYF.

This clonotype was detected only a few times. V is TRBV29-1 and J is TRBJ2-7; 14 positions match TRBD2. Trimming removed 6 bases from V and 6 bases from J; junction bases left unmatched: 7. The CDR3 is 14 residues long. CDR1 is SQVTM and CDR2 is ANQGSEA in the germline V gene. CDR3 nucleotide sequence: TGCAGCGTCACCGGGACTAGCGGGAGACCCGAGCAGTACTTC. Translating it yields CSVTGTSGRPEQYF.

The rearrangement joins TRBV7-2 to TRBJ2-3; D unclear. Germline V lookup: CDR1 SGHTA, CDR2 FQGNSA. V was trimmed by 3 bases and J by 4 bases, leaving 11 bases between them. The CDR3 is 14 amino acids. The CDR3 reads CASSFGAISDTQYF. The CDR3 DNA follows: TGTGCCAGCAGCTTTGGTGCCATTTCAGATACGCAGTATTTT.

This clonotype was counted only a few times. This rearrangement joins TRBV6-2 or TRBV6-3 to TRBJ2-5; 13 bases align to TRBD2. The length of the CDR3 is 17 residues. The junction had 9 bases not matched to a gene; V was cut back by 5 bases and J by 3 bases. CDR1 MNHEY and CDR2 SVGEGT come from the germline V gene. The CDR3 here is CASSDEPGLAGKETQYF. Here the CDR3 DNA reads TGTGCCAGCAGTGATGAACCGGGACTAGCGGGAAAAGAGACCCAGTACTTC.

The genes are TRBV6-5 and TRBJ2-1, with 10 positions matching TRBD2. Unmatched junction bases numbered 6, after V lost 2 bases and J lost 8 bases. Germline CDR1 reads MNHEY; CDR2 reads SVGAGI. The CDR3 contains 15 residues. In DNA form, the CDR3 reads TGTGCCAGCAGTTACGGTTTAGCGGGGGGTGATGAGCAGTTCTTC. Translated, it gives CASSYGLAGGDEQFF.

This clonotype was observed at least ten times. One end of the junction varies from germline; a read error may be responsible. The V call is TRBV7-2, the J call TRBJ1-1; D is unclear. The CDR3 has 13 amino acids. In germline, CDR1 is SGHTA, CDR2 FQGNSA. The CDR3 sequence is CASSLRLNTEAFF. CDR3 bases: TGCGCCAGCAGCCTGAGACTGAACACTGAAGCTTTCTTT.

The chain has TRBV3-1 and TRBJ2-3; D perhaps matches TRBD2 (6 bases). The CDR3 spans 15 residues. V shed 4 bases and J shed 4 bases, with 15 bases lying between them. Germline-derived CDR1 and CDR2 are LGHDT and YNNKEL (reference sequence). The CDR3 coding sequence is TGTGCCAGCAGCCTGAGAGCGGGTTTAGCAGATACGCAGTATTTT. Amino acid sequence: CASSLRAGLADTQYF.

This clonotype was counted a few times. This chain links TRBV28 with TRBJ2-7; 11 bases match TRBD1. This CDR3 has 15 residues. Per germline, CDR1 MDHEN and CDR2 SYDVKM. The J segment lost 2 bases and the V segment lost 6 bases, leaving 6 bases of the junction unmatched. The CDR3 nucleotides are TGTGCCAGCAGGTCACCGGGACAGGGGGCCTACGAGCAGTACTTC. Protein sequence: CASRSPGQGAYEQYF.

This clonotype was picked up a small number of times. This chain links TRBV7-8 with TRBJ2-7; 7 bases are a match to TRBD1. This CDR3 is built from 15 residues. The junction had 12 bases not matched to a gene; V was cut back by 5 bases and J by 5 bases. Germline-derived CDR1 and CDR2 are SGHVS and FQNEAQ. This CDR3 is CASSLGQGVIHEQYF. The CDR3 DNA sequence: TGTGCCAGCAGCCTCGGCCAGGGGGTGATCCACGAGCAGTACTTC.